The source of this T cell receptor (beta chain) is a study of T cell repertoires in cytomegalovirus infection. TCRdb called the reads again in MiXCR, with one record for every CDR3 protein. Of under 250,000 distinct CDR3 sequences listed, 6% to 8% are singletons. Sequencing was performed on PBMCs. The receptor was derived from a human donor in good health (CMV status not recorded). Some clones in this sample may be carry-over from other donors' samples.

The CDR3 coding sequence is TGTGCCAGCAGTCAAAACCGCCCAGGACAGGGCGAAAAACTGTTTTTT. It specifies CASSQNRPGQGEKLFF. This chain links TRBV2 with TRBJ1-4; 8 bases agree with TRBD1. Germline values: CDR1 SNHLY, CDR2 FYNNEI. V lost 5 bases to trimming and J lost 8 bases; unmatched junction nucleotides: 13. The CDR3 spans 16 residues.